Listed below are T cell receptor beta chains from one sample, sequenced in a study of blood T cell repertoires in COVID-19. Libraries were prepared by immunoSEQ multiplex PCR; TCRdb keeps only in-frame clonotypes and omits some of them. Here the sample spans 130,000 to 150,000 clones, 85% being singletons. Sequences were obtained from PBMCs or T cells enriched from blood (not recorded which). These receptors were collected from a woman aged 40 to 50 who had recovered from COVID-19. Both conserved end residues are part of each CDR3. A D gene is named only where the DNA matches it firmly. Size is stated for part of the rows, as once, few or many counts, or as a class when the clone is expanded.

>TRBJ2-1|TRBV7-8|-|TRBD1
TGTGCCAGCAGCTCACTACAGGGGGTAAAGCAGTTCTTC
CASSSLQGVKQFF
>TRBJ1-5|TRBV4-1|-|TRBD1
TGCGCCAGCAGCCGAGCAGGGGGGTTAAGGGAGAATCAGCCCCAGCATTTT
CASSRAGGLRENQPQHF
>TRBJ1-2|TRBV30|-|-
TGTGCCTGGAGTGGGACAGAGTATGGCTACACCTTC
CAWSGTEYGYTF
>TRBJ2-3|TRBV19|-|-
TGTGCCAGTAGTAGATCCGGGACAAACACAGATACGCAGTATTTT
CASSRSGTNTDTQYF
>TRBJ1-1|TRBV6-1|-|-
TGTGCCAGCAGTGATTATGAAGCTTTCTTT
CASSDYEAFF
>TRBJ2-7|TRBV30|once|-
TGTGCCTGGAGAACAGGTATCGAGCAGTACTTC
CAWRTGIEQYF
>TRBJ2-2|TRBV6-1|-|TRBD2
TGTGCCAGCAGTGAATGGAGCGGGGCCAGGACCGGGGAGCTGTTTTTT
CASSEWSGARTGELFF
>TRBJ2-7|TRBV7-9|-|TRBD1
TGTGCCAGCAGCTTAGCGGGACAGGGCGGCGAGCAGTACTTC
CASSLAGQGGEQYF
>TRBJ1-5|TRBV5-1|few|TRBD1
TGCGCCAGCAGCCCAGGGACGGGGACAGGGGGTCATAGCAATCAGCCCCAGCATTTT
CASSPGTGTGGHSNQPQHF
>TRBJ2-5|TRBV5-4|-|-
TGTGCCAGCAGCGGCCCAGAGACCCAGTACTTC
CASSGPETQYF
>TRBJ2-1|TRBV4-1|-|-
TGCGCCAGCAGCCAAGAACAATCTCGAGGGAGTTACAATGAGCAGTTCTTC
CASSQEQSRGSYNEQFF
>TRBJ1-6|TRBV24-1|-|TRBD1
TGTGCCACCAGTGATTTGGGACAGGGAGGGGGCTATAATTCACCCCTCCACTTT
CATSDLGQGGGYNSPLHF
>TRBJ2-3|TRBV2|once|-
TGTGCCAGCAGTGAAATAGGAGGGCAAGTGGCAGATACGCAGTATTTT
CASSEIGGQVADTQYF
>TRBJ1-2|TRBV9|-|-
TGTGCCAGCAGCGAGCAGCTTACAGGGAACTATGGCTACACCTTC
CASSEQLTGNYGYTF
>TRBJ2-2|TRBV11-3|few|TRBD1
TGTGCCAGCAGCTTAAATACAGGGGTGCGAACCGGGGAGCTGTTTTTT
CASSLNTGVRTGELFF